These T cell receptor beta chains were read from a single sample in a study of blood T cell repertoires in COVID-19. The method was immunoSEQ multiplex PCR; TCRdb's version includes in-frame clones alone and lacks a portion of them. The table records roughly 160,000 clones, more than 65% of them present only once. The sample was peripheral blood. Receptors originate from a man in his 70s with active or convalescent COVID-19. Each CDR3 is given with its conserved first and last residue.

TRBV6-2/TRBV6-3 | CASSKSPTGATNEKLFF
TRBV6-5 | CASSKTGLQPQHF
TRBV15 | CATSRAQGAPLHF
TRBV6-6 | CASSYGTGGITEAFF
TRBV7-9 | CASSPGVGGYTF
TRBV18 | CASSVSSRGDEKLFF
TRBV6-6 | CASSYSGQIYEQYF
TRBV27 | CASSHRLAGRGDTQYF
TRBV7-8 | CASSLYEGAGQPQHF
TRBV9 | CASSEQTSEAFF
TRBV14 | CASSRPGTGSTGELFF
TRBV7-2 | CASSLGGEKLFF
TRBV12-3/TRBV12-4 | CASSSTGGVGYTF
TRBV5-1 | CASSLQGDYGYTF
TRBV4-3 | CASSQGDRNTGELFF
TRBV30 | CAWSQRYNEQFF
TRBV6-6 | CASSYPPWTDEAFF
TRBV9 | CASSAGGEPYEQYF
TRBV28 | CASRGGGGNEQFF
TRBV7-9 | CASSLAYSAVNSYNEQFF
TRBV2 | CASSFIDSNQPQHF
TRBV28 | CASSGTGVGWVNEKLFF
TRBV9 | CASSARGGGQNTEAFF
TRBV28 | CASTLSGGALGYTF
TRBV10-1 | CASSEWGASGVREQFF
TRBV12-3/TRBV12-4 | CASSIRSGEAFF
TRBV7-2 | CASSLRSGRGVNEQFF
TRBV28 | CASSTDRRPQHF
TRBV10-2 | CASRGQYTEAFF
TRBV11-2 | CASSLNRGASGYTF
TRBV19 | CASSGARGYEQYF
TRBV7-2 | CASSLGGQGRQPQHF